This T cell receptor (beta chain) emerged from a study of T cells after yellow fever vaccination. For the study at large: Fractions containing few cells were prepared with SMART-Seq v4 Ultra Low Input.

V lost 0 bases and J 1 base, leaving 9 bases between the germline ends. This CDR3 region has 15 residues. CDR1 is LNHNV, CDR2 YYDKDF, per germline (reference sequence). TCRdb itself ran the 5' RACE reads through MiXCR, one entry per CDR3 protein. The sample lists roughly 320,000 distinct CDR3 sequences; roughly 10% were seen once. This clonotype was seen a few times. This TCR was sampled from a man between 18 and 29 years old who received the YFV17D yellow fever vaccine. The chain carries TRBV15 and TRBJ2-5; a weak D match, TRBD2 (5 bases). Source: CD4+ T cells sorted from PBMCs, taken 45 days after the yellow fever booster vaccination. The CDR3 coding sequence is TGTGCCACCAGCAGAGATCCGGGGTCCCAAGAGACCCAGTACTTC. The encoded protein is CATSRDPGSQETQYF. The full variable domain, in which reference TRBV15 and TRBJ2-5 provide the parts outside the CDR3, is DAMVIQNPRYQVTQFGKPVTLSCSQTLNHNVMYWYQQKSSQAPKLLFHYYDKDFNNEADTPDNFQSRRPNTSFCFLDIRSPGLGDTAMYLCATSRDPGSQETQYFGPGTRLLVL.